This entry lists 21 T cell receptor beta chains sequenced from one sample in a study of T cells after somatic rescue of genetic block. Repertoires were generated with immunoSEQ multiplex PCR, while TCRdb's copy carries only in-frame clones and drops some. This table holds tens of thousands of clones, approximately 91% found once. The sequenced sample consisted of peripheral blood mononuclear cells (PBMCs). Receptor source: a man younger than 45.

CDR3 residues: CASSLANAGQGEAFF. CDR3 nucleotide sequence: TGCGCCAGCAGCTTGGCCAATGCGGGGCAAGGTGAAGCTTTCTTT. The V call is TRBV5-1, the J call TRBJ1-1; perhaps TRBD1 as D (5 bases). V was clipped by 0 bases and J by 7 bases, with 16 bases between them. CDR1 SGHRS and CDR2 YFSETQ come from the germline V gene. The CDR3 length is 15 residues.

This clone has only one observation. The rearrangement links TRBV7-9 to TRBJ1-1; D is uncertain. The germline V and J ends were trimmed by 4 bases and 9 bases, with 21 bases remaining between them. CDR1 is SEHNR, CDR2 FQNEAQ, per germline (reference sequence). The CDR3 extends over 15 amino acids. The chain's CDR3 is CASSYRGGAPSKAFF. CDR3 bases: TGTGCCAGCAGCTACCGAGGTGGCGCTCCGTCGAAAGCTTTCTTT.

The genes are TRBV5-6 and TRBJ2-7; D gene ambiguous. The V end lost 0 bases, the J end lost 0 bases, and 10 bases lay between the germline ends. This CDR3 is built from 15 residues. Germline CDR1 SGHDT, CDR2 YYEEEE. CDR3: CASSLAPFSSYEQYF. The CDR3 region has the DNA TGTGCCAGCAGCTTGGCTCCATTCAGCTCCTACGAGCAGTACTTC.

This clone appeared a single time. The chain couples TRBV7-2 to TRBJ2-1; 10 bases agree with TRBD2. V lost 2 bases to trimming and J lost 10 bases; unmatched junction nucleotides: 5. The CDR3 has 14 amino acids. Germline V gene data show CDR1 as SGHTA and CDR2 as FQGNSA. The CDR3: CASSLLISGGEQFF. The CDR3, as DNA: TGTGCCAGCAGCTTACTCATTAGCGGGGGGGAGCAGTTCTTC.

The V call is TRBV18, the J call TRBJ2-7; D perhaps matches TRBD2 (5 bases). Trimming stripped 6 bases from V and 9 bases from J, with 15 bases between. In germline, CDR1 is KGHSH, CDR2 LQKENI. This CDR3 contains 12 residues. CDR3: CASSPEGRVQYF. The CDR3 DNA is TGTGCCAGCTCCCCCGAGGGTAGGGTGCAGTACTTC.

The CDR3 DNA sequence: TGTGCCTGGAGTCCACAGGGATATGGCTACACCTTC. Translating it yields CAWSPQGYGYTF. This rearrangement joins TRBV30 to TRBJ1-2, with D tentatively TRBD1 (6 bases). The V end was cut by 2 bases, the J end by 5 bases, with 9 bases between. The CDR3 is made up of 12 amino acids. CDR1 and CDR2 from the germline V gene are GTSNPN and SVGIG (reference sequence).

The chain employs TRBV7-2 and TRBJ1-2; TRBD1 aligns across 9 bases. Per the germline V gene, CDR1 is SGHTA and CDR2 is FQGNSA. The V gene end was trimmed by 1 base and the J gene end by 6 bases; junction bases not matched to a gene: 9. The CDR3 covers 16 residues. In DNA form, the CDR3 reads TGTGCCAGCAGCTTAGAAGGGACAGGGATTCAGGATGGCTACACCTTC. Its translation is CASSLEGTGIQDGYTF.

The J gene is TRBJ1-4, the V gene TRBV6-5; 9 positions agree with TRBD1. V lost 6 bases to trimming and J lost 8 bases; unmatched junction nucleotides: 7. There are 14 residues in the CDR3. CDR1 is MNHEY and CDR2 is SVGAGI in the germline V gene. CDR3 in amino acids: CASRSGQGDEKLFF. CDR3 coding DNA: TGTGCCAGCAGATCGGGACAGGGAGACGAAAAACTGTTTTTT.

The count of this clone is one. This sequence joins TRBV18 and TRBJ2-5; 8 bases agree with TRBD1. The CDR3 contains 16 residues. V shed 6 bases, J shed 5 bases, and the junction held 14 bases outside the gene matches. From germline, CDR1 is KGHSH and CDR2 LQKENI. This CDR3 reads CASSSPRVQGDETQYF. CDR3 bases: TGTGCCAGCTCCTCCCCCCGGGTACAGGGGGATGAGACCCAGTACTTC.

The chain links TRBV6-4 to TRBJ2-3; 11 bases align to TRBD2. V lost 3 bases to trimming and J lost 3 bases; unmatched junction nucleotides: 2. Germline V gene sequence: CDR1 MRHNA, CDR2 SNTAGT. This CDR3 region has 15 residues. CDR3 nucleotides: TGTGCCAGCAGTGAAGGACTAGCGGGTACAGATACGCAGTATTTT. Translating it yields CASSEGLAGTDTQYF.

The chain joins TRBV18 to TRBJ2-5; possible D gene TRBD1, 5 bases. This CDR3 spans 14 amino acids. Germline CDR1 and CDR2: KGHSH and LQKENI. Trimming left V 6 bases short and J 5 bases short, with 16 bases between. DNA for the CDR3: TGTGCCAGCTCTTCACAGGTCGATGTGGAGACCCAGTACTTC. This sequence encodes CASSSQVDVETQYF.

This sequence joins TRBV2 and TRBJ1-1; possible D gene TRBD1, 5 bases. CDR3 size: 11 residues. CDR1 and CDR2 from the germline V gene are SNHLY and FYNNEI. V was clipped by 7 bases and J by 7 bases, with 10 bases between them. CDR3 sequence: CASTRGNEAFF. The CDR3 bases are TGTGCCAGCACAAGGGGAAATGAAGCTTTCTTT.

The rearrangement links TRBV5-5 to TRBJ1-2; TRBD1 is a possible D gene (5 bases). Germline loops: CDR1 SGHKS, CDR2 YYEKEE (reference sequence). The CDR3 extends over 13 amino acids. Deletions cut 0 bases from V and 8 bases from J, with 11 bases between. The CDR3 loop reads CASSLGQGLGYTF. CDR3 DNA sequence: TGTGCCAGCAGCTTGGGCCAGGGACTGGGCTACACCTTC.

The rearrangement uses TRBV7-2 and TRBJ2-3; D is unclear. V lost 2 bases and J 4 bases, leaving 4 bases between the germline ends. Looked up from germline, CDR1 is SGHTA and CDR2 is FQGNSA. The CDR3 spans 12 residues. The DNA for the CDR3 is TGTGCCAGCAGCTTAATCCCAGATACGCAGTATTTT. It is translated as CASSLIPDTQYF.

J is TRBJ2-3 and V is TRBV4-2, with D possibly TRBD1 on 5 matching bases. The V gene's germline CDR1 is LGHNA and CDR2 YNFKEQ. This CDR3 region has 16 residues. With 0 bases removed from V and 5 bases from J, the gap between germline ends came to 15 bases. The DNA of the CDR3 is TGTGCCAGCAGCCAAGAGTTAAAGGGGCCCCAAGATACGCAGTATTTT. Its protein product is CASSQELKGPQDTQYF.

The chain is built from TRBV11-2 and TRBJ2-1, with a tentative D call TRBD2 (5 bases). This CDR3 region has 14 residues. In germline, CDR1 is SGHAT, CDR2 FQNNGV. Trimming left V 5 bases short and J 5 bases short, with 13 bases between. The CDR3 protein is CASSLAFTDNEQFF. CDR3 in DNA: TGTGCCAGCAGCCTAGCTTTTACGGACAATGAGCAGTTCTTC. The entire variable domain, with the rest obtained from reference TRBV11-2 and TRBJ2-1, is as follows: EAGVAQSPRYKIIEKRQSVAFWCNPISGHATLYWYQQILGQGPKLLIQFQNNGVVDDSQLPKDRFSAERLKGVDSTLKIQPAKLEDSAVYLCASSLAFTDNEQFFGPGTRLTVL.

DNA for the CDR3: TGTGCCAGCAGCGTTGTGGGCGATACGCAGTATTTT. It encodes CASSVVGDTQYF. The chain has TRBV9 and TRBJ2-3; D gene uncertain. V was pared by 2 bases and J by 6 bases, with 7 bases between. Germline V lookup: CDR1 SGDLS, CDR2 YYNGEE. This CDR3 contains 12 residues.

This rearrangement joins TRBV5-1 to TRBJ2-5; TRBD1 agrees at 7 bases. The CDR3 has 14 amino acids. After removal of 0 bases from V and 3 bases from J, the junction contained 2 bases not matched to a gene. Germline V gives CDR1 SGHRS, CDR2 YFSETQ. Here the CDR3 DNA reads TGCGCCAGCAGCTTGGAGACAGGGAAAGAGACCCAGTACTTC. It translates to CASSLETGKETQYF.

The CDR3 coding sequence is TGTGCCAGCAGCGTAGGTGGGGTTAATGAGCAGTTCTTC. Translating it yields CASSVGGVNEQFF. The rearrangement links TRBV9 to TRBJ2-1; no firm D call. The CDR3 is 13 amino acids. V gave up 0 bases and J gave up 7 bases, with 8 bases separating them. Germline V gene lookup returns CDR1 SGDLS and CDR2 YYNGEE.

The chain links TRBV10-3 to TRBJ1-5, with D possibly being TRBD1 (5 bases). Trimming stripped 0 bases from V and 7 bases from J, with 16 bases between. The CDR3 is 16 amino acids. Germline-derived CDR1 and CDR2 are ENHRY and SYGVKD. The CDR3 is CAISESAGTPRQPQHF. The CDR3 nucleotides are TGTGCCATCAGTGAGTCTGCCGGGACGCCCAGGCAGCCCCAGCATTTT.

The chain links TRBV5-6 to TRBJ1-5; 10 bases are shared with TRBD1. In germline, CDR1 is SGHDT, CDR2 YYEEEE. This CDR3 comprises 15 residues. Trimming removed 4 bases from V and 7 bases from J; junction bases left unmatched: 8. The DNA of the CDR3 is TGTGCCAGCAGCGACTCCGGGACAGGGGAACAGCCCCAGCATTTT. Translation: CASSDSGTGEQPQHF.